The 28 T cell receptor beta chains given below trace back to one sample, sequenced in a study of T cells after yellow fever vaccination. TCRdb re-called the 5' RACE reads through MiXCR, storing one row per CDR3 protein. The profile shows about 85,000 distinct CDR3 sequences, roughly 14% of them singletons. The source was CD8+ T cells not binding an NS4B(214-222) dextramer, sorted from PBMCs, collected approximately 22 days after the first yellow fever vaccination. These receptors all come from a man aged 18 to 29 who received the YFV17D yellow fever vaccine.

The chain couples TRBV7-9 to TRBJ2-5, with D hard to call. Trimming left V 3 bases short and J 5 bases short, with 22 bases between. CDR3 length: 17 amino acids. Germline V gene lookup returns CDR1 SEHNR and CDR2 FQNEAQ (reference sequence). CDR3: CASSLSHGKAWTETQYF. CDR3 bases: TGTGCCAGCAGCTTGTCTCACGGAAAGGCGTGGACGGAGACCCAGTACTTC.

V usage is TRBV4-1 and J usage is TRBJ1-2, with a tentative D call TRBD1 (6 bases). V was clipped by 4 bases and J by 3 bases, with 21 bases between them. Germline assignment: CDR1 MGHRA and CDR2 YSYEKL. This CDR3 is 17 amino acids long. In nucleotides, the CDR3 is TGCGCCAGCAGCCCCGACAGGAGGTGGTCGATGCACTATGGCTACACCTTC. Translation: CASSPDRRWSMHYGYTF.

The V and J genes are TRBV10-3 and TRBJ2-5; D is undetermined. Trimming took 0 bases from V and 1 from J, leaving 12 bases between them. This CDR3 region has 16 residues. The V gene's germline CDR1 is ENHRY and CDR2 SYGVKD. This chain's CDR3 is CAISESGGHGQETQYF. The CDR3, as DNA: TGTGCCATCAGTGAGTCCGGCGGTCACGGCCAAGAGACCCAGTACTTC.

This clonotype has only a few counts. The V and J genes are TRBV7-9 and TRBJ1-4; a possible D gene is TRBD1 (5 bases). Germline loops: CDR1 SEHNR, CDR2 FQNEAQ (reference sequence). The CDR3 has 14 amino acids. V was trimmed by 5 bases and J by 0 bases, leaving 7 bases between them. Here the CDR3 reads CASSPGTTNEKLFF. The CDR3 DNA follows: TGTGCCAGCAGCCCAGGGACAACTAATGAAAAACTGTTTTTT.

CDR3: CASSISSNGNYGYTF. Written as DNA, the CDR3 is TGTGCCAGTAGTATCTCGTCGAACGGTAACTATGGCTACACCTTC. The chain joins TRBV19 to TRBJ1-2; D gene uncertain. From germline, CDR1 is LNHDA and CDR2 SQIVND (reference sequence). The CDR3 length is 15 residues. V lost 3 bases and J 1 base, leaving 12 bases between the germline ends.

This clonotype was seen more than once but under ten times. The V gene is TRBV4-1, the J gene TRBJ2-5; maybe TRBD2 (6 bases). This CDR3 has 15 amino acids. Germline CDR1 and CDR2: MGHRA and YSYEKL. V dropped 4 bases and J dropped 5 bases, with 17 bases sitting between them. The CDR3 nucleotides are TGCGCCAGCAGCCGCGGGACCAGAGAGGCCGAGACCCAGTACTTC. The encoded protein is CASSRGTREAETQYF.

This rearrangement joins TRBV7-3 to TRBJ1-6; 7 nucleotides match TRBD1. CDR3 length: 14 residues. Losses at the gene ends were 5 bases for V and 10 bases for J; bases not matched to a gene: 8. Per the germline V gene, CDR1 is SGHTA and CDR2 is FQGTGA. CDR3: CASSRTGVDSPLHF. CDR3 coding DNA: TGTGCCAGCAGCCGTACAGGGGTTGACTCACCCCTCCACTTT.

The J gene is TRBJ2-2, the V gene TRBV12-5; no reliable D call. The V and J ends lost 6 bases and 6 bases respectively, with 11 bases between them. The CDR3 consists of 13 residues. Germline V gives CDR1 LGHNT, CDR2 FRNRAP. The CDR3 spells CASGTGVAGELFF. CDR3 coding DNA: TGTGCTAGTGGGACGGGTGTCGCCGGGGAGCTGTTTTTT.

In its sample, this clonotype was seen a few times. This chain links TRBV20-1 with TRBJ2-7; TRBD1 is a possible D gene (5 bases). The germline CDR1 and CDR2 sequences are DFQATT and SNEGSKA (reference sequence). V was clipped by 0 bases and J by 2 bases, with 11 bases between them. This CDR3 spans 14 amino acids. CDR3 coding DNA: TGCAGTGCTAGAGATTTCCAGGGCACCTACGAGCAGTACTTC. Encoded protein: CSARDFQGTYEQYF.

This chain connects TRBV6-9 to TRBJ1-6; TRBD1 is a possible D gene (5 bases). The V end lost 7 bases, the J end lost 5 bases, and 9 bases lay between the germline ends. Germline loops: CDR1 MNHGY, CDR2 SVAAGI. This CDR3 contains 13 residues. The CDR3 coding sequence is TGTGCCAGCAACGACAGAGATAATTCACCCCTCCACTTT. Its translation: CASNDRDNSPLHF.

This clonotype was seen a few times. The CDR3 nucleotides read TGTGCCAGCAGCGGCTCGGGACTAGCGGGGTCCGGGACCGGGGAGCTGTTTTTT. Translated, it gives CASSGSGLAGSGTGELFF. J is TRBJ2-2 and V is TRBV9; 13 bases align to TRBD2. The CDR3 contains 18 residues. J lost 5 bases, V lost 3 bases, and 10 bases had no gene match. The germline V gene has CDR1 SGDLS and CDR2 YYNGEE.

This clonotype was found a few times. The CDR3 DNA sequence: TGTGCCACCAGCAGAGATCCCAGGGCTGGAAACACCATATATTTT. This sequence encodes CATSRDPRAGNTIYF. The rearrangement links TRBV15 to TRBJ1-3; tentatively, D is TRBD1 (5 bases). V was shortened by 0 bases and J by 2 bases, with 8 bases between the two germline ends. CDR1 and CDR2 (germline): LNHNV, YYDKDF (reference sequence). There are 15 residues in the CDR3.

The chain joins TRBV11-2 to TRBJ1-1; D gene uncertain. Trimming left V 5 bases short and J 1 base short, with 8 bases between. CDR1 and CDR2 (germline): SGHAT, FQNNGV. The CDR3 contains 13 residues. CDR3 bases: TGTGCCAGCAGCGCGGACGAGAACACTGAAGCTTTCTTT. Translated: CASSADENTEAFF. Full variable domain (remainder filled in from reference TRBV11-2 and TRBJ1-1): EAGVAQSPRYKIIEKRQSVAFWCNPISGHATLYWYQQILGQGPKLLIQFQNNGVVDDSQLPKDRFSAERLKGVDSTLKIQPAKLEDSAVYLCASSADENTEAFFGQGTRLTVV.

The chain recombines TRBV4-1 with TRBJ2-5; 7 bases line up with TRBD2. The germline V gene has CDR1 MGHRA and CDR2 YSYEKL. This CDR3 contains 18 residues. Trimming removed 1 base from V and 0 bases from J; junction bases left unmatched: 11. In nucleotides, the CDR3 is TGCGCCAGCAGCCAAGTACAATGGGGGGGGGTAAACCAAGAGACCCAGTACTTC. The encoded protein is CASSQVQWGGVNQETQYF.

The rearrangement links TRBV9 to TRBJ2-5, with 7 bases aligning to TRBD2. Trimming at V came to 4 bases and at J to 4 bases, leaving 10 bases not matched to a gene. Germline loops: CDR1 SGDLS, CDR2 YYNGEE. This CDR3 region has 15 residues. The CDR3 DNA is TGTGCCAGCAGCCAGGGTGCGGGGGTGCGAGAGACCCAGTACTTC. Amino acid sequence: CASSQGAGVRETQYF.

This clonotype was seen a few times. The chain carries TRBV19 and TRBJ1-1; D is unclear. The CDR3 runs to 12 residues. V was clipped by 10 bases and J by 1 base, with 10 bases between them. Germline V CDR1 and CDR2: LNHDA, SQIVND (reference sequence). The CDR3 reads CATGPRNTEAFF. For the CDR3, the DNA is TGTGCCACCGGGCCTCGGAACACTGAAGCTTTCTTT.

This chain uses TRBV7-3 with TRBJ2-3; 8 nucleotides agree with TRBD1. Germline CDR1 and CDR2: SGHTA and FQGTGA. This CDR3 comprises 15 residues. With 2 bases clipped from V and 3 bases from J, the junction kept 4 bases outside the gene matches. The CDR3: CASSLSGQGTDTQYF. The DNA of the CDR3 is TGTGCCAGCAGCTTATCAGGACAGGGTACAGATACGCAGTATTTT.

This clonotype was counted between two and nine times. The rearrangement links TRBV13 to TRBJ2-2, with 8 bases matching TRBD1. Looked up from germline, CDR1 is PRHDT and CDR2 is FYEKMQ (reference sequence). Unmatched junction bases numbered 6, after V lost 3 bases and J lost 3 bases. This CDR3 contains 16 residues. CDR3 bases: TGTGCCAGCAGCTTTAGGACAGGGTCTTACACCGGGGAGCTGTTTTTT. This translates into CASSFRTGSYTGELFF.

The chain links TRBV6-2 or TRBV6-3 to TRBJ2-3; D call uncertain. The CDR3 contains 11 residues. Trimming shortened V by 6 bases and J by 7 bases, and 8 bases separated the two germline ends. Germline values: CDR1 MNHEY, CDR2 SVGEGT. The CDR3 reads CASSLVYTQYF. The CDR3 DNA follows: TGTGCCAGCAGCCTGGTATATACGCAGTATTTT.

The chain is built from TRBV14 and TRBJ1-2; weak D call: TRBD1 (5 bases). The CDR3 is made up of 16 amino acids. Germline-derived CDR1 and CDR2 are SGHDN and FVKESK. Trimming shortened V by 6 bases and J by 1 base, and 18 bases separated the two germline ends. Here the CDR3 reads CASSGTGQRDNYGYTF. Written as DNA, the CDR3 is TGTGCCAGCAGTGGGACCGGGCAGCGAGATAACTATGGCTACACCTTC.

The chain's CDR3 is CASSQDLLGSQETQYF. The CDR3 nucleotides read TGTGCCAGCAGCCAAGATCTGTTGGGCAGCCAAGAGACCCAGTACTTC. This chain connects TRBV4-2 to TRBJ2-5, with unresolved D. CDR1 LGHNA and CDR2 YNFKEQ come from the germline V gene. The CDR3 loop spans 16 amino acids. The ends were cut back, 0 bases at V and 1 base at J, with 12 bases in the middle.

This clonotype was seen repeatedly, ten times or more. The chain couples TRBV4-3 to TRBJ2-2; D ambiguous. The CDR3 length is 16 residues. V was pared by 0 bases and J by 1 base, with 9 bases between. From germline, CDR1 is LGHNA and CDR2 YSLEER. The CDR3 DNA reads TGCGCCAGCAGCCAAGATAGGAGCGAGAACACCGGGGAGCTGTTTTTT. Residues: CASSQDRSENTGELFF.

The chain combines TRBV27 with TRBJ1-2; no firm D call. There are 17 residues in the CDR3. The V end lost 0 bases, the J end lost 4 bases, and 18 bases lay between the germline ends. Looked up from germline, CDR1 is MNHEY and CDR2 is SMNVEV (reference sequence). The CDR3 DNA sequence: TGTGCCAGCAGTTTATCGTGGGCCCTCAGGTGGGTCTATGGCTACACCTTC. Its translation: CASSLSWALRWVYGYTF.

This clonotype was observed a few times. The chain recombines TRBV5-5 with TRBJ2-7, with D possibly matching TRBD1 (6 bases). CDR1 SGHKS and CDR2 YYEKEE come from the germline V gene (reference sequence). The CDR3 consists of 14 residues. V dropped 1 base and J dropped 3 bases, with 11 bases sitting between them. Here the CDR3 DNA reads TGTGCCAGCAGCTTGCCCCAGGGGAGCTACGAGCAGTACTTC. Protein product: CASSLPQGSYEQYF.

The sample holds a few counts of this clonotype. CDR3 in DNA: TGTGCCACCCTCCCGGGACAGGGGGCTAGCGAGCAGTACGTC. This translates into CATLPGQGASEQYV. This sequence joins TRBV6-1 and TRBJ2-7; 12 nucleotides line up with TRBD1. CDR1 MNHNS and CDR2 SASEGT come from the germline V gene. This CDR3 spans 14 amino acids. V was clipped by 10 bases and J by 6 bases; unmatched bases: 10.

Points on this clonotype: Compared with germline, one end of the junction differs, possibly owing to a read error. V gene TRBV7-3 combines with J gene TRBJ2-5; possibly TRBD2 for D (5 bases). The CDR3 has 15 amino acids. CDR1 is SGHTA and CDR2 is FQGTGA in the germline V gene. The CDR3 DNA reads as TGTGCCAACAGCTTAGGTTCCGGGGTGATAGAGACCCAGTACTTC. Translation: CANSLGSGVIETQYF.

There are many counts of this clonotype. This sequence joins TRBV7-9 and TRBJ2-7, with 9 nucleotides matching TRBD1. Germline CDR1 is SEHNR and CDR2 is FQNEAQ (reference sequence). V shed 2 bases, J shed 7 bases, and the junction held 12 bases outside the gene matches. This CDR3 has 16 amino acids. The CDR3 spells CASSLYLGTGTEEQYV. CDR3 nucleotides: TGTGCCAGCAGCTTATATTTGGGGACAGGGACGGAAGAGCAGTACGTC.

The rearrangement joins TRBV7-2 to TRBJ1-1, with D tentatively TRBD1 (5 bases). Germline V gives CDR1 SGHTA, CDR2 FQGNSA. Trimming stripped 5 bases from V and 8 bases from J, with 15 bases between. The CDR3 is 13 residues long. CDR3 coding DNA: TGTGCCAGCAGCCTCCCCGGGACCGACGAAGCTTTCTTT. Amino acids: CASSLPGTDEAFF.